The 20 T cell receptor beta chains reported below all come from one sample, sequenced in a study of T cell responses to AZD1222 COVID-19 vaccine. The data were produced by immunoSEQ multiplex PCR, yet TCRdb's version contains in-frame clones alone and is incomplete. Of some 130,000 clones listed, more than 85% are singletons. Sample: peripheral blood, taken 28 days after the second AZD1222 dose. These TCRs come from an adult who received the AZD1222 COVID-19 vaccine.

This chain joins TRBV19 and TRBJ1-2; no definite D call. The CDR3 spans 14 residues. CDR1 is LNHDA, CDR2 SQIVND, per germline (reference sequence). V was pared by 3 bases and J by 6 bases, with 14 bases between. As DNA, the CDR3 is TGTGCCAGTAGTATTCTCCCCACAAGTAATGGCTACACCTTC. Its protein is CASSILPTSNGYTF. Full variable domain (missing parts from reference TRBV19 and TRBJ1-2): DGGITQSPKYLFRKEGQNVTLSCEQNLNHDAMYWYRQDPGQGLRLIYYSQIVNDFQKGDIAEGYSVSREKKESFPLTVTSAQKNPTAFYLCASSILPTSNGYTFGSGTRLTVV.

V gene TRBV6-2 or TRBV6-3 combines with J gene TRBJ1-5; D is unclear. This CDR3 is built from 15 residues. Germline CDR1 is MNHEY and CDR2 is SVGEGT. V gave up 2 bases and J gave up 0 bases, with 8 bases separating them. This CDR3 is CASSYHGNSNQPQHF. The CDR3 nucleotides are TGTGCCAGCAGTTACCACGGGAATAGCAATCAGCCCCAGCATTTT.

The rearrangement uses TRBV19 and TRBJ2-2; D tentatively fits TRBD1 or TRBD2 (6 bases each). Germline V gene data show CDR1 as LNHDA and CDR2 as SQIVND (reference sequence). CDR3 length equals 15 residues. The germline V and J ends were trimmed by 5 bases and 4 bases, with 14 bases remaining between them. The CDR3 here is CASSASGAGTGELFF. CDR3 nucleotides: TGTGCCAGTAGTGCCTCGGGGGCGGGCACCGGGGAGCTGTTTTTT. Looking up the rest from reference TRBV19 and TRBJ2-2 gives the full variable domain: DGGITQSPKYLFRKEGQNVTLSCEQNLNHDAMYWYRQDPGQGLRLIYYSQIVNDFQKGDIAEGYSVSREKKESFPLTVTSAQKNPTAFYLCASSASGAGTGELFFGEGSRLTVL.

V and J are TRBV7-8 and TRBJ1-2, with 8 bases aligning to TRBD1. V shed 7 bases, J shed 8 bases, and the junction held 9 bases outside the gene matches. The CDR3 is made up of 13 amino acids. Germline-derived CDR1 and CDR2 are SGHVS and FQNEAQ. CDR3 nucleotides: TGTGCCAGCACCTCGGTGGACAGGGCCGGCTACACCTTC. This translates into CASTSVDRAGYTF.

The rearrangement uses TRBV5-1 and TRBJ1-1; perhaps TRBD1 as D (5 bases). Trimming stripped 2 bases from V and 4 bases from J, with 9 bases between. CDR1 SGHRS and CDR2 YFSETQ come from the germline V gene. The CDR3 contains 13 residues. The chain's CDR3 is CASSFGGGTEAFF. The CDR3 DNA reads TGCGCCAGCAGCTTCGGGGGTGGCACTGAAGCTTTCTTT.

The V call is TRBV18, the J call TRBJ2-2; 13 nucleotides line up with TRBD2. Germline trimming cut 4 bases from V and 1 base from J; bases unmatched to any gene: 6. CDR1 and CDR2 (germline): KGHSH, LQKENI. The length of the CDR3 is 18 residues. DNA of the CDR3: TGTGCCAGCTCACGACGGACTAGCGGGAGCGTGAACACCGGGGAGCTGTTTTTT. Its protein product is CASSRRTSGSVNTGELFF.

The chain recombines TRBV25-1 with TRBJ2-2; D call uncertain. Germline V gene sequence: CDR1 MGHDK, CDR2 SYGVNS. Trimming took off 3 bases at V and 3 bases at J, with 8 bases between the two ends. This CDR3 has 14 amino acids. The CDR3 region is CASSEVQYTGELFF. The DNA of the CDR3 is TGTGCCAGCAGTGAGGTCCAATACACCGGGGAGCTGTTTTTT.

This rearrangement joins TRBV11-2 to TRBJ1-2, with 9 positions matching TRBD1. CDR1 is SGHAT, CDR2 FQNNGV, per germline. CDR3 length: 16 amino acids. Losses at the gene ends were 1 base for V and 6 bases for J; bases not matched to a gene: 9. In DNA form, the CDR3 reads TGTGCCAGCAGCTTAGCCGGGACAGGGAGTTTGAATGGCTACACCTTC. It encodes CASSLAGTGSLNGYTF.

This chain links TRBV7-9 with TRBJ1-1, with a tentative D call TRBD1 (6 bases). This CDR3 region has 14 residues. Deletions cut 2 bases from V and 3 bases from J, with 10 bases between. Germline-derived CDR1 and CDR2 are SEHNR and FQNEAQ (reference sequence). The CDR3 DNA sequence: TGTGCCAGCAGCTTAAGGGGGGGCTACACTGAAGCTTTCTTT. It specifies CASSLRGGYTEAFF.

The V and J genes are TRBV10-1 and TRBJ2-3; TRBD2 agrees at 7 bases. The CDR3 sequence is 15 residues long. V gave up 0 bases and J gave up 1 base; unmatched junction bases: 1. CDR1 is WNHNN and CDR2 is SYGVQD in the germline V gene (reference sequence). CDR3 nucleotide sequence: TGCGCCAGCAGTGAGTCACGGGGGGGCACAGATACGCAGTATTTT. It codes for CASSESRGGTDTQYF.

CDR3 region: CASSQDARVYYGYTF. The CDR3 nucleotides read TGTGCCAGCAGCCAAGATGCCAGGGTTTACTATGGCTACACCTTC. The chain couples TRBV3-1 (or the pseudogene TRBV3-2) to TRBJ1-2, with D perhaps matching TRBD1 (5 bases). The V end lost 0 bases, the J end lost 3 bases, and 11 bases lay between the germline ends. The CDR3 spans 15 residues. Germline V CDR1 and CDR2: LGHDT, YNNKEL (reference sequence).

V gene TRBV7-8 combines with J gene TRBJ1-1; TRBD1 matches at 7 bases. J was trimmed by 4 bases and V by 5 bases; bases with no gene match: 13. Germline V gene data show CDR1 as SGHVS and CDR2 as FQNEAQ. CDR3 size: 16 residues. For the CDR3, the DNA is TGTGCCAGCAGCGCCCAAAACAGGGGCCAGGGCACTGAAGCTTTCTTT. Protein sequence: CASSAQNRGQGTEAFF.

The chain couples TRBV4-1 to TRBJ1-1; D is perhaps TRBD1 (6 bases). Germline V gene lookup returns CDR1 MGHRA and CDR2 YSYEKL. The CDR3 covers 14 residues. V lost 4 bases, J lost 7 bases, and 16 bases lay in between. CDR3 protein: CASSLPGVRGEAFF. DNA of the CDR3: TGCGCCAGCAGCCTCCCCGGGGTCAGGGGTGAAGCTTTCTTT.

The chain joins TRBV30 to TRBJ2-2, with D perhaps TRBD2 (5 bases). Looked up from germline, CDR1 is GTSNPN and CDR2 is SVGIG (reference sequence). CDR3 length: 16 amino acids. Trimming took off 3 bases at V and 4 bases at J, with 18 bases between the two ends. The CDR3 spells CAWRHPAGSPTGELFF. The DNA for the CDR3 is TGTGCCTGGAGGCATCCGGCGGGCTCACCCACCGGGGAGCTGTTTTTT.

V is TRBV30 and J is TRBJ1-2; D gene unclear. This CDR3 contains 12 residues. Between the trimmed V and J ends, which lost 2 bases and 3 bases, there was a span of 7 bases. Germline CDR1 reads GTSNPN; CDR2 reads SVGIG (reference sequence). The CDR3 sequence: CAWSPVDYGYTF. The CDR3 DNA follows: TGTGCCTGGAGTCCGGTTGACTATGGCTACACCTTC.

The chain uses TRBV7-9 and TRBJ2-3; TRBD1 matches 8 bases. Germline CDR1 is SEHNR and CDR2 is FQNEAQ (reference sequence). The CDR3 has 17 residues. The V and J ends lost 5 bases and 4 bases, in that order; junction bases with no gene match: 14. CDR3 sequence reads: CASSPLGQGIISDTQYF. CDR3 bases: TGTGCCAGCAGCCCCTTAGGACAGGGTATTATTTCAGATACGCAGTATTTT.

The chain couples TRBV5-8 to TRBJ1-6; 10 nucleotides match TRBD1. V lost 2 bases to trimming and J lost 14 bases; unmatched junction nucleotides: 7. This CDR3 spans 14 amino acids. The germline CDR1 and CDR2 sequences are SGHTS and YDEGEE. CDR3 loop: CASSFGTGAFTLHF. The CDR3 DNA reads TGTGCCAGCAGCTTCGGGACAGGGGCCTTCACCCTCCACTTT.

V is TRBV10-3 and J is TRBJ1-3; 8 positions agree with TRBD1. The CDR3 runs to 13 residues. Germline-derived CDR1 and CDR2 are ENHRY and SYGVKD. Unmatched junction bases numbered 3, after V lost 9 bases and J lost 2 bases. The CDR3 region is CAMTGATGNTIYF. The CDR3 coding sequence is TGTGCCATGACAGGGGCGACTGGAAACACCATATATTTT.

This sequence joins TRBV7-9 and TRBJ1-1; weak D call: TRBD1 (6 bases). The CDR3 extends over 14 amino acids. Between the trimmed V and J ends, which lost 1 base and 4 bases, there was a span of 10 bases. The germline CDR1 and CDR2 sequences are SEHNR and FQNEAQ (reference sequence). This chain's CDR3 is CASSLVIGGTEAFF. CDR3 sequence (DNA): TGTGCCAGCAGCTTAGTGATAGGGGGCACTGAAGCTTTCTTT.

This chain uses TRBV19 with TRBJ1-1; TRBD1 might be the D (5 bases). Germline V gives CDR1 LNHDA, CDR2 SQIVND (reference sequence). The V end lost 3 bases, the J end lost 7 bases, and 12 bases lay between the germline ends. This CDR3 region has 13 residues. The CDR3 DNA reads as TGTGCCAGTAGTATTGAGTCAGGGCTTGAAGCTTTCTTT. Its translation: CASSIESGLEAFF.